This T cell receptor (beta chain) appears in the sequencing data of a study of technical replicates of blood from a few donors. The table came from immunoSEQ multiplex PCR; TCRdb's copy has only in-frame clones and leaves some out. The data contain roughly 69,000 clones, about 97% of them singletons. Germline values: CDR1 MNHEY, CDR2 SVGAGI. V lost 5 bases to trimming and J lost 3 bases, with 17 bases between them. The CDR3 covers 15 residues. The specimen was T cells isolated from PBMCs. The sequence came from a human donor in good health. This chain links TRBV6-5 with TRBJ2-7, with a weak D call TRBD2 (6 bases). CDR3 sequence: CASSVNSGDYYEQYF. CDR3 nucleotide sequence: TGTGCCAGCAGTGTCAATAGCGGCGATTACTACGAGCAGTACTTC.